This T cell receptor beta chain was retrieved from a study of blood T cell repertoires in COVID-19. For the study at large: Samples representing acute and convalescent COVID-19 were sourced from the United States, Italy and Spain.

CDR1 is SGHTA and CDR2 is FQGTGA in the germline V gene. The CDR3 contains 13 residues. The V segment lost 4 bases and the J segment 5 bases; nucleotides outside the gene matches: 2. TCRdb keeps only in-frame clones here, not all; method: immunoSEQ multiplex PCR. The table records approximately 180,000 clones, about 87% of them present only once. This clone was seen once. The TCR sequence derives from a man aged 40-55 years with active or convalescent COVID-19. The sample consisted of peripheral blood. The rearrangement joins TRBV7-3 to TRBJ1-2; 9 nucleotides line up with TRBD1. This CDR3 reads CASSSGQGYGYTF. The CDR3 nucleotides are TGTGCCAGCAGCTCCGGACAGGGGTATGGCTACACCTTC.